Listed here are 24 T cell receptor beta chains from one sample, sequenced in a study of T cell clones after liver transplantation. The repertoire was sequenced with immunoSEQ multiplex PCR; TCRdb's copy has only in-frame clones and lacks some. The repertoire holds more than 95,000 clones, with about 88% as singletons. This sample comprised CD4+ T cells from blood, obtained approximately 43 months after liver transplant. These receptor sequences come from a human patient who received a liver transplant. Some T cells may be transferred from the graft donor.

The rearrangement joins TRBV2 to TRBJ2-5; D is ambiguous. Germline V gives CDR1 SNHLY, CDR2 FYNNEI. The V end was cut by 7 bases, the J end by 1 base, with 10 bases between. This CDR3 region has 13 residues. CDR3 sequence (DNA): TGTGCCAGCATAAGGGCGACCCAAGAGACCCAGTACTTC. Protein product: CASIRATQETQYF.

The CDR3 DNA reads TGTGCCAGCAGCAAGTTGAGAGGGTGGGACTATGGCTACACCTTC. It codes for CASSKLRGWDYGYTF. The chain uses TRBV21-1 and TRBJ1-2. TRBV21-1 constitutes a pseudogene. There are 15 residues in the CDR3.

This chain joins TRBV5-1 and TRBJ2-1; perhaps TRBD2 as D (6 bases). Looked up from germline, CDR1 is SGHRS and CDR2 is YFSETQ. V was shortened by 1 base and J by 0 bases, with 14 bases between the two germline ends. CDR3 length: 17 amino acids. The CDR3 coding sequence is TGCGCCAGCAGCTTGAAGCCCCGGGAGCGCTCCTACAATGAGCAGTTCTTC. Amino acids: CASSLKPRERSYNEQFF.

The rearrangement joins TRBV7-9 to TRBJ2-1, with 9 bases that match TRBD2. V lost 5 bases to trimming and J lost 7 bases; unmatched junction nucleotides: 12. Germline CDR1 and CDR2: SEHNR and FQNEAQ (reference sequence). CDR3 length: 16 amino acids. For the CDR3, the DNA is TGTGCCAGCAGCCCCAAGTGGCGGGAGGGCCTGAATGAGCAGTTCTTC. Translated, it gives CASSPKWREGLNEQFF.

This chain links TRBV4-1 with TRBJ1-2; 7 positions match TRBD1. V was clipped by 0 bases and J by 4 bases; unmatched bases: 8. The germline CDR1 and CDR2 sequences are MGHRA and YSYEKL. The CDR3 runs to 16 residues. In DNA, the CDR3 is TGCGCCAGCAGCCAAGATCGGGACAGAATTTCCTATGGCTACACCTTC. As protein: CASSQDRDRISYGYTF.

J is TRBJ1-1 and V is TRBV6-6; TRBD1 might be the D (5 bases). Germline assignment: CDR1 MNHNY and CDR2 SVGAGI (reference sequence). V shed 7 bases and J shed 11 bases, with 17 bases lying between them. This CDR3 region has 12 residues. The CDR3 region has the DNA TGTGCCAGCACTGTACTGGGGGAGAGGGCTTTCTTT. Its translation is CASTVLGERAFF.

The sample holds a few counts of this clone. The chain carries TRBV27 and TRBJ2-7; D possibly corresponds to TRBD2 (6 bases). Per the germline V gene, CDR1 is MNHEY and CDR2 is SMNVEV (reference sequence). V gave up 5 bases and J gave up 9 bases, with 17 bases separating them. The CDR3 totals 13 residues. The CDR3 here is CASSPLRGAAQYF. CDR3 nucleotides: TGTGCCAGCAGTCCTCTCCGCGGGGCAGCGCAGTACTTC.

This clone showed up just once. The chain links TRBV4-3 to TRBJ2-3; 9 bases map to TRBD2. Germline CDR1 reads LGHNA; CDR2 reads YSLEER. The CDR3 is 16 amino acids. Trimming cost V 1 base and J 5 bases; bases outside gene matches: 7. The CDR3 nucleotides are TGCGCCAGCAGCCAAGGACGGGGCGGGGGGGGAGATACGCAGTATTTT. Translated, it gives CASSQGRGGGGDTQYF.

CDR3 coding DNA: TGTGCCATCAGTGAGTACCCTAGCGGGAGTTACGAGCAGTACTTC. This encodes CAISEYPSGSYEQYF. The gene calls are TRBV10-3 and TRBJ2-7; 10 bases are a match to TRBD2. The V and J ends lost 1 base and 4 bases, in that order; junction bases with no gene match: 4. Germline V gives CDR1 ENHRY, CDR2 SYGVKD. This CDR3 has 15 amino acids.

The chain couples TRBV7-9 to TRBJ2-3; 9 nucleotides line up with TRBD1. This CDR3 region has 17 residues. V shed 4 bases and J 2 bases; nucleotides not matched to a gene: 10. CDR1 is SEHNR and CDR2 is FQNEAQ in the germline V gene (reference sequence). The CDR3 is CASSYQRNRGHTDTQYF. The CDR3 region has the DNA TGTGCCAGCAGCTACCAGCGAAACAGGGGGCACACAGATACGCAGTATTTT.

The V call is TRBV2, the J call TRBJ1-1, with D unclear. With 0 bases removed from V and 5 bases from J, the gap between germline ends came to 10 bases. Germline CDR1 and CDR2: SNHLY and FYNNEI. This CDR3 is built from 14 residues. Here the CDR3 reads CASSEAYWATEAFF. The DNA of the CDR3 is TGTGCCAGCAGTGAAGCGTATTGGGCAACTGAAGCTTTCTTT. Together with reference TRBV2 and TRBJ1-1, the CDR3 gives the full variable domain: EPEVTQTPSHQVTQMGQEVILRCVPISNHLYFYWYRQILGQKVEFLVSFYNNEISEKSEIFDDQFSVERPDGSNFTLKIRSTKLEDSAMYFCASSEAYWATEAFFGQGTRLTVV.

Comments on this clone: The same CDR3 also results from other DNA sequences found in this sample. The rearrangement joins TRBV18 to TRBJ1-3; no firm D call. Trimming stripped 1 base from V and 4 bases from J, with 8 bases between. The germline CDR1 and CDR2 sequences are KGHSH and LQKENI. The CDR3 runs 14 residues. The CDR3 DNA reads TGTGCCAGCTCACCACAGGGTTCAGGAAACACCATATATTTT. Translation gives CASSPQGSGNTIYF. Full variable domain (rest looked up from reference TRBV18 and TRBJ1-3): NAGVMQNPRHLVRRRGQEARLRCSPMKGHSHVYWYRQLPEEGLKFMVYLQKENIIDESGMPKERFSAEFPKEGPSILRIQQVVRGDSAAYFCASSPQGSGNTIYFGEGSWLTVV.

This sequence joins TRBV14 and TRBJ1-2, with 11 bases aligning to TRBD1. Germline values: CDR1 SGHDN, CDR2 FVKESK. Losses at the gene ends were 4 bases for V and 4 bases for J; bases not matched to a gene: 5. The CDR3 contains 15 residues. CDR3 sequence reads: CASSPDRGRSYGYTF. Here the CDR3 DNA reads TGTGCCAGCAGCCCGGACAGGGGGCGAAGCTATGGCTACACCTTC.

The table lists this clone with a count of one. The CDR3 nucleotides are TGTGCCAGCAGTGAGACCCTGACAGGCCTAGCCAAAAACATTCAGTACTTC. This translates into CASSETLTGLAKNIQYF. The chain employs TRBV6-1 and TRBJ2-4, with D possibly matching TRBD1 (6 bases). V was shortened by 3 bases and J by 0 bases, with 15 bases between the two germline ends. Germline V CDR1 and CDR2: MNHNS, SASEGT. The CDR3 loop spans 17 amino acids.

The chain combines TRBV27 with TRBJ2-5; 8 nucleotides agree with TRBD2. V lost 5 bases and J lost 6; bases outside the gene matches: 11. This CDR3 is 15 amino acids long. Germline V gene sequence: CDR1 MNHEY, CDR2 SMNVEV (reference sequence). This CDR3 is CASSPPGRGEKTQYF. The CDR3 nucleotides are TGTGCCAGCAGTCCTCCCGGGCGGGGGGAAAAGACCCAGTACTTC.

The chain couples TRBV6-5 to TRBJ1-1, with 10 bases lining up with TRBD1. The V and J ends lost 6 bases and 11 bases, in that order; junction bases with no gene match: 12. CDR1 MNHEY and CDR2 SVGAGI come from the germline V gene. The CDR3 loop spans 14 amino acids. CDR3 protein: CASSRSGTGDRAFF. CDR3 nucleotides: TGTGCCAGCAGCCGTTCCGGGACAGGGGACCGGGCTTTCTTT.

The V and J genes are TRBV19 and TRBJ2-3; maybe TRBD2 (6 bases). The CDR3 contains 14 residues. Germline V lookup: CDR1 LNHDA, CDR2 SQIVND (reference sequence). V was shortened by 10 bases and J by 0 bases, with 14 bases between the two germline ends. The CDR3 DNA follows: TGTGCCACGCGGGACGGTCCAAGCACAGATACGCAGTATTTT. Translated: CATRDGPSTDTQYF.

The chain couples TRBV6-5 to TRBJ2-7; TRBD1 aligns across 7 bases. V trimming: 5 bases; J trimming: 1 base; junction bases outside the gene matches: 8. The CDR3 extends over 15 amino acids. Germline loops: CDR1 MNHEY, CDR2 SVGAGI. CDR3 residues: CASSTPAGGSYEQYF. CDR3 nucleotides: TGTGCCAGCAGTACCCCGGCAGGGGGTTCCTACGAGCAGTACTTC.

The CDR3 DNA sequence: TGCGCCAGCAGCCAAGATCGCTCAGGGAGAAACACTGAAGCTTTCTTT. It yields the protein CASSQDRSGRNTEAFF. The chain recombines TRBV4-1 with TRBJ1-1, with a possible D match to TRBD1 (5 bases). The CDR3 runs to 16 residues. Germline V lookup: CDR1 MGHRA, CDR2 YSYEKL. Trimming removed 0 bases from V and 2 bases from J, with 13 bases in between.

This chain uses TRBV11-2 with TRBJ1-2; D not resolved. CDR3 length: 13 residues. Germline lookup yields CDR1 SGHAT and CDR2 FQNNGV. The V and J ends lost 1 base and 2 bases respectively, with 5 bases between them. The CDR3 reads CASSLAGNYGYTF. The CDR3 coding sequence is TGTGCCAGCAGCTTAGCGGGGAACTATGGCTACACCTTC.

The rearrangement links TRBV4-1 to TRBJ1-2; D ambiguous. The ends were cut back, 1 base at V and 8 bases at J, with 11 bases in the middle. The CDR3 totals 13 residues. CDR1 and CDR2 from the germline V gene are MGHRA and YSYEKL. The CDR3 reads CASSQAFSSGYTF. CDR3 nucleotide sequence: TGCGCCAGCAGCCAAGCTTTCAGCTCGGGCTACACCTTC.

The chain has TRBV18 and TRBJ1-1; possibly TRBD1 for D (6 bases). Trimming cost V 0 bases and J 4 bases, with 15 bases left between them. CDR3 length: 16 residues. Germline V gene sequence: CDR1 KGHSH, CDR2 LQKENI. CDR3 nucleotides: TGTGCCAGCTCACCACCGGGAAGGGGGTTTGGCACTGAAGCTTTCTTT. Amino acids: CASSPPGRGFGTEAFF.

This clone has a handful of counts. The chain couples TRBV13 to TRBJ2-7; D perhaps matches TRBD2 (6 bases). In germline, CDR1 is PRHDT, CDR2 FYEKMQ (reference sequence). The ends were cut back, 4 bases at V and 1 base at J, with 14 bases in the middle. This CDR3 comprises 15 residues. The CDR3 DNA is TGTGCCAGCAGCTCACGGGGGACCCAATCCTACGAGCAGTACTTC. This codes for CASSSRGTQSYEQYF.

V is TRBV5-5 and J is TRBJ1-2, with 7 bases that match TRBD1. The CDR3 contains 13 residues. Germline CDR1 reads SGHKS; CDR2 reads YYEKEE (reference sequence). After removal of 3 bases from V and 5 bases from J, the junction contained 4 bases not matched to a gene. This CDR3 reads CASSSTGQYGYTF. The CDR3 DNA reads TGTGCCAGCAGCTCGACAGGGCAATATGGCTACACCTTC.